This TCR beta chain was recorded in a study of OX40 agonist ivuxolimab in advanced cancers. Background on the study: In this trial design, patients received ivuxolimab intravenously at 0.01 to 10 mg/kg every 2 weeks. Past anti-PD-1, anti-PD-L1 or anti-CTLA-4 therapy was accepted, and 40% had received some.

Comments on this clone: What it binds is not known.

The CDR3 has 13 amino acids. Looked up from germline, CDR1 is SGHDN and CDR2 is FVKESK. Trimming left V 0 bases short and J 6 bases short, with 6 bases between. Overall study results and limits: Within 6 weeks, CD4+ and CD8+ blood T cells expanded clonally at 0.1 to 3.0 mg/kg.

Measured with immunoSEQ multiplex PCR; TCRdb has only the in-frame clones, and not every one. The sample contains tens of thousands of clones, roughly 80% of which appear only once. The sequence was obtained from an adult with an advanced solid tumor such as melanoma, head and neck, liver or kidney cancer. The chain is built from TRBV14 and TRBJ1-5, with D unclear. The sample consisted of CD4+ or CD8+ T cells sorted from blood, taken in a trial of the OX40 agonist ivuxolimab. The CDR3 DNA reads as TGTGCCAGCAGCCAAGAGTTCGGTCAGCCCCAGCATTTT. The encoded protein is CASSQEFGQPQHF.